These 19 T cell receptor beta chains share one sample of origin, sequenced in a study of blood T cell repertoires in COVID-19. Measured with immunoSEQ multiplex PCR; TCRdb has only the in-frame clones, and not every one. The sample holds approximately 190,000 clones, around 84% seen once. The sequencing input was peripheral blood. These receptors originate from a man aged 80 or over with acute or convalescent COVID-19.

The genes are TRBV27 and TRBJ2-7; 7 bases are shared with TRBD1. The CDR3 runs 13 residues. Germline V gene sequence: CDR1 MNHEY, CDR2 SMNVEV (reference sequence). The trim removed 2 bases at V and 6 bases at J, leaving 4 bases unmatched. The CDR3 DNA follows: TGTGCCAGCAGTTTACCGAACAGGGGCGAGCAGTACTTC. This encodes CASSLPNRGEQYF.

The gene calls are TRBV27 and TRBJ2-1, with TRBD2 matching over 7 bases. The junction had 13 bases not matched to a gene; V was cut back by 5 bases and J by 9 bases. This CDR3 has 15 residues. CDR1 MNHEY and CDR2 SMNVEV come from the germline V gene (reference sequence). The DNA of the CDR3 is TGTGCCAGCAGTGTAGGGAGGGCCGGGGTCGGTGAGCAGTTCTTC. It translates to CASSVGRAGVGEQFF.

The chain combines TRBV23-1 with TRBJ2-3; TRBD2 agrees at 10 bases. TRBV23-1 is known as an ORF, though its function is uncertain. CDR3 size: 18 residues. Losses at the gene ends were 6 bases for V and 0 bases for J; bases not matched to a gene: 12. The CDR3 loop reads CASSHRLLTSGSTDTQYF. For the CDR3, the DNA is TGCGCCAGCAGCCACCGATTACTGACTAGCGGGAGCACAGATACGCAGTATTTT.

This chain joins TRBV2 and TRBJ1-1; tentative D call: TRBD1 (6 bases). Trimming cost V 4 bases and J 10 bases, with 13 bases left between them. The CDR3 is made up of 12 amino acids. Germline CDR1 is SNHLY and CDR2 is FYNNEI. DNA for the CDR3: TGTGCCAGCAGTGGGGGGCGAGAGGGAGCTTTCTTT. Residues: CASSGGREGAFF.

This chain links TRBV6-7 with TRBJ2-7; 12 positions match TRBD2. TRBV6-7 is an ORF; its function is uncertain. V lost 2 bases, J lost 5 bases, and 4 bases stayed unmatched. The CDR3 is 15 residues long. CDR3 loop: CASSYELAGGHEQYF. The CDR3 region has the DNA TGTGCCAGCAGTTACGAACTAGCGGGAGGCCACGAGCAGTACTTC.

The chain employs TRBV9 and TRBJ1-3; D call uncertain. The length of the CDR3 is 13 residues. The germline V gene encodes CDR1 SGDLS and CDR2 YYNGEE. Trimming shortened V by 4 bases and J by 0 bases, and 5 bases separated the two germline ends. The CDR3 loop reads CASSPNSGNTIYF. Written as DNA, the CDR3 is TGTGCCAGCAGCCCTAACTCTGGAAACACCATATATTTT. The variable domain in full, completed from reference TRBV9 and TRBJ1-3, reads DSGVTQTPKHLITATGQRVTLRCSPRSGDLSVYWYQQSLDQGLQFLIQYYNGEERAKGNILERFSAQQFPDLHSELNLSSLELGDSALYFCASSPNSGNTIYFGEGSWLTVV.

The chain joins TRBV5-8 to TRBJ1-1; 8 bases are shared with TRBD1. The CDR3 sequence is 15 residues long. V shed 4 bases and J 5 bases; nucleotides not matched to a gene: 10. The germline V gene has CDR1 SGHTS and CDR2 YDEGEE. The CDR3 region is CASSGGQGGFTEAFF. In DNA, the CDR3 is TGTGCCAGCAGCGGAGGACAGGGTGGGTTTACTGAAGCTTTCTTT.

The genes are TRBV28 and TRBJ1-1, with 8 bases lining up with TRBD1. Germline-derived CDR1 and CDR2 are MDHEN and SYDVKM. The CDR3 is made up of 15 amino acids. V gave up 6 bases and J gave up 4 bases; unmatched junction bases: 10. CDR3 amino acids: CASRPETGVATEAFF. CDR3 in DNA: TGTGCCAGCAGACCCGAGACAGGGGTTGCCACTGAAGCTTTCTTT.

This chain connects TRBV4-2 to TRBJ1-4; tentatively, D is TRBD1 (6 bases). The germline V gene has CDR1 LGHNA and CDR2 YNFKEQ. CDR3 length: 15 amino acids. The V and J ends lost 4 bases and 5 bases respectively, with 14 bases between them. The CDR3 protein is CASSPRGQLNEKLFF. In DNA form, the CDR3 reads TGTGCCAGCAGCCCCCGAGGACAGTTGAATGAAAAACTGTTTTTT.

CDR3 sequence: CASSLLRSEQFF. The CDR3 DNA reads TGTGCCAGCAGCCTCTTACGCAGTGAGCAGTTCTTC. The V call is TRBV12-3 or TRBV12-4, the J call TRBJ2-1; D call uncertain. This CDR3 comprises 12 residues. Trimming took 6 bases from V and 9 from J, leaving 12 bases between them.

This chain joins TRBV29-1 and TRBJ1-2, with D hard to call. The CDR3 runs to 15 residues. The V end was cut by 0 bases, the J end by 2 bases, with 13 bases between. CDR1 is SQVTM, CDR2 ANQGSEA, per germline. CDR3 nucleotides: TGCAGCGTTGAAGAGGTTTCGGCCAGGAACTATGGCTACACCTTC. It specifies CSVEEVSARNYGYTF.

The chain links TRBV11-2 to TRBJ2-1, with a weak D call TRBD1 (5 bases). This CDR3 is 15 amino acids long. Trimming left V 5 bases short and J 5 bases short, with 16 bases between. The germline CDR1 and CDR2 sequences are SGHAT and FQNNGV. CDR3 DNA: TGTGCCAGCAGCGGCCTCGGAACAGGCAACAATGAGCAGTTCTTC. Amino acid sequence: CASSGLGTGNNEQFF.

This clone has a single count. The chain has TRBV7-3 and TRBJ2-2; 9 bases agree with TRBD1. Germline trimming cut 5 bases from V and 7 bases from J; bases unmatched to any gene: 8. This CDR3 region has 15 residues. Per germline, CDR1 SGHTA and CDR2 FQGTGA. This CDR3 is CASSRQGGIGGELFF. The CDR3 nucleotides are TGTGCCAGCAGCCGACAGGGGGGTATAGGCGGGGAGCTGTTTTTT. Full variable domain (outside the CDR3, taken from reference TRBV7-3 and TRBJ2-2): GAGVSQTPSNKVTEKGKYVELRCDPISGHTALYWYRQSLGQGPEFLIYFQGTGAADDSGLPNDRFFAVRPEGSVSTLKIQRTERGDSAVYLCASSRQGGIGGELFFGEGSRLTVL.

The V call is TRBV14, the J call TRBJ2-1, with TRBD1 identical over 9 bases. V was pared by 3 bases and J by 1 base, with 7 bases of the junction left unmatched. The CDR3 runs 17 residues. The germline V gene encodes CDR1 SGHDN and CDR2 FVKESK. The CDR3 DNA reads TGTGCCAGCAGCCAGACGGCCGGGACAGGGTCCTACAATGAGCAGTTCTTC. It yields the protein CASSQTAGTGSYNEQFF. Full variable domain (remainder filled in from reference TRBV14 and TRBJ2-1): EAGVTQFPSHSVIEKGQTVTLRCDPISGHDNLYWYRRVMGKEIKFLLHFVKESKQDESGMPNNRFLAERTGGTYSTLKVQPAELEDSGVYFCASSQTAGTGSYNEQFFGPGTRLTVL.

This chain joins TRBV27 and TRBJ2-1; no definite D call. This CDR3 is 15 amino acids long. V shed 3 bases and J shed 2 bases, with 11 bases lying between them. Germline loops: CDR1 MNHEY, CDR2 SMNVEV (reference sequence). The CDR3 protein is CASSFSFSTYNEQFF. The CDR3 nucleotides read TGTGCCAGCAGTTTTAGCTTCTCGACCTACAATGAGCAGTTCTTC.

This chain uses TRBV7-8 with TRBJ1-5; D might be TRBD1 (5 bases). The CDR3 length is 16 residues. Germline values: CDR1 SGHVS, CDR2 FQNEAQ. V shed 2 bases and J shed 0 bases, with 11 bases lying between them. The CDR3 DNA follows: TGTGCCAGCAGCTTACGTCCAGGGCATAGCAATCAGCCCCAGCATTTT. Its protein is CASSLRPGHSNQPQHF.

The chain is built from TRBV6-1 and TRBJ2-3; tentative D call: TRBD2 (5 bases). The CDR3 totals 16 residues. V was pared by 2 bases and J by 4 bases, with 16 bases between. Germline loops: CDR1 MNHNS, CDR2 SASEGT. The DNA of the CDR3 is TGTGCCAGCAGTGAAATTTGGGCGGGTCACGCAGATACGCAGTATTTT. Translation gives CASSEIWAGHADTQYF.

The J gene is TRBJ1-5, the V gene TRBV7-2, with D perhaps TRBD1 (6 bases). Germline V gene data show CDR1 as SGHTA and CDR2 as FQGNSA. V lost 2 bases to trimming and J lost 1 base, with 6 bases between them. The CDR3 sequence is 14 residues long. The CDR3 DNA sequence: TGTGCCAGCAGCTTACAGGGGAGCAATCAGCCCCAGCATTTT. Protein: CASSLQGSNQPQHF.

This rearrangement joins TRBV4-3 to TRBJ2-1; 7 bases line up with TRBD1. CDR1 is LGHNA, CDR2 YSLEER, per germline. V lost 0 bases to trimming and J lost 9 bases; unmatched junction nucleotides: 2. This CDR3 comprises 13 residues. The CDR3 is CASSQDRQGEQFF. The CDR3 nucleotides read TGCGCCAGCAGCCAAGATCGACAGGGTGAGCAGTTCTTC.